Below are 25 T cell receptor beta chains sequenced from a single sample in a study of cytotoxic CD8 clonotypes in ibrutinib-treated CLL. Data came from immunoSEQ multiplex PCR; TCRdb stores just in-frame clones and leaves some out. The table lists around 310,000 clones, about 80% of them singletons. Source: PBMCs, taken before ibrutinib treatment. These receptors were collected from a human donor with chronic lymphocytic leukemia.

This clone was picked up a small number of times. The chain uses TRBV4-3 and TRBJ2-7, with 14 bases aligning to TRBD2. With 4 bases clipped from V and 7 bases from J, the junction kept 6 bases outside the gene matches. This CDR3 is 15 amino acids long. Germline V gives CDR1 LGHNA, CDR2 YSLEER. The CDR3 nucleotides are TGCGCCAGCAGCCCGGGACTAGCGGGAGTAGGGGAGCAGTACTTC. This translates into CASSPGLAGVGEQYF.

The genes are TRBV6-5 and TRBJ2-7; 7 bases align to TRBD1. The V gene end was trimmed by 6 bases and the J gene end by 7 bases; junction bases not matched to a gene: 12. This CDR3 spans 14 amino acids. Germline-derived CDR1 and CDR2 are MNHEY and SVGAGI. The CDR3 sequence is CASRPGQRLREQYF. The CDR3 DNA sequence: TGTGCCAGCAGACCGGGACAGAGGCTCCGGGAGCAGTACTTC.

The genes are TRBV11-2 and TRBJ2-7, with 10 bases fitting TRBD2. After removal of 5 bases from V and 3 bases from J, the junction contained 19 bases not matched to a gene. Germline CDR1 and CDR2: SGHAT and FQNNGV. This CDR3 is 19 amino acids long. This chain's CDR3 is CASSQLNPSTAGGVYEQYF. In DNA form, the CDR3 reads TGTGCCAGCAGCCAACTCAACCCATCCACAGCGGGAGGGGTCTACGAGCAGTACTTC. Combining the CDR3 with reference TRBV11-2 and TRBJ2-7 gives the whole variable domain EAGVAQSPRYKIIEKRQSVAFWCNPISGHATLYWYQQILGQGPKLLIQFQNNGVVDDSQLPKDRFSAERLKGVDSTLKIQPAKLEDSAVYLCASSQLNPSTAGGVYEQYFGPGTRLTVT.

This chain joins TRBV19 and TRBJ2-3; perhaps TRBD2 as D (6 bases). Germline V gene data show CDR1 as LNHDA and CDR2 as SQIVND (reference sequence). The V end was cut by 6 bases, the J end by 3 bases, with 13 bases between. This CDR3 is built from 14 residues. CDR3 DNA: TGTGCCAGTAGCTTTAGCGGCACTACAGATACGCAGTATTTT. Its protein product is CASSFSGTTDTQYF.

The chain recombines TRBV5-1 with TRBJ2-1; D gene ambiguous. The CDR3 totals 14 residues. Germline values: CDR1 SGHRS, CDR2 YFSETQ. Trimming pared 7 bases from V and 3 bases from J, leaving 14 bases between. The CDR3 sequence: CASRTDGDYNEQFF. In nucleotides, the CDR3 is TGCGCCAGCCGTACCGACGGAGACTACAATGAGCAGTTCTTC.

The CDR3 here is CASSHGTSGPYEQYF. The CDR3 nucleotides read TGCGCCAGCAGCCACGGGACTAGCGGACCCTACGAGCAGTACTTC. The chain employs TRBV4-1 and TRBJ2-7; 11 bases line up with TRBD2. Trimming removed 3 bases from V and 2 bases from J; junction bases left unmatched: 3. Germline CDR1 and CDR2: MGHRA and YSYEKL. This CDR3 has 15 residues.

CDR3 loop: CASSMQGTTDTQYF. The CDR3 region has the DNA TGTGCCAGTAGTATGCAAGGAACCACAGATACGCAGTATTTT. The chain links TRBV19 to TRBJ2-3; no clear D gene. Looked up from germline, CDR1 is LNHDA and CDR2 is SQIVND (reference sequence). This CDR3 is 14 amino acids long. The V end was cut by 3 bases, the J end by 2 bases, with 9 bases between. The variable domain in full, completed from reference TRBV19 and TRBJ2-3, reads DGGITQSPKYLFRKEGQNVTLSCEQNLNHDAMYWYRQDPGQGLRLIYYSQIVNDFQKGDIAEGYSVSREKKESFPLTVTSAQKNPTAFYLCASSMQGTTDTQYFGPGTRLTVL.

This CDR3 reads CASSLFGGTTMRYTF. Written as DNA, the CDR3 is TGTGCCAGCAGTCTATTTGGGGGTACTACTATGCGCTACACCTTC. This chain links TRBV27 with TRBJ1-2; D is perhaps TRBD1 (5 bases). This CDR3 region has 15 residues. Germline V gene lookup returns CDR1 MNHEY and CDR2 SMNVEV (reference sequence). V lost 5 bases and J lost 9, with 22 bases in between.

V is TRBV2 and J is TRBJ1-2; no clear D. Germline values: CDR1 SNHLY, CDR2 FYNNEI. Between the trimmed V and J ends, which lost 4 bases and 1 base, there was a span of 10 bases. This CDR3 spans 14 amino acids. CDR3 loop: CASSALRINYGYTF. As DNA, the CDR3 is TGTGCCAGCAGTGCGTTACGGATTAACTATGGCTACACCTTC. Filled out from reference TRBV2 and TRBJ1-2, the complete variable domain reads EPEVTQTPSHQVTQMGQEVILRCVPISNHLYFYWYRQILGQKVEFLVSFYNNEISEKSEIFDDQFSVERPDGSNFTLKIRSTKLEDSAMYFCASSALRINYGYTFGSGTRLTVV.

This clone appeared a single time. V is TRBV6-1 and J is TRBJ2-7; possible D gene TRBD2, 5 bases. Germline values: CDR1 MNHNS, CDR2 SASEGT. The CDR3 consists of 15 residues. V lost 3 bases and J 2 bases, leaving 14 bases between the germline ends. The CDR3 spells CASSDRGLITYEQYF. The CDR3 bases are TGTGCCAGCAGTGACCGTGGACTGATAACCTACGAGCAGTACTTC.

V is TRBV4-1 and J is TRBJ1-1; tentatively, D is TRBD1 (6 bases). This CDR3 region has 16 residues. Trimming shortened V by 1 base and J by 1 base, and 13 bases separated the two germline ends. Germline CDR1 reads MGHRA; CDR2 reads YSYEKL. For the CDR3, the DNA is TGCGCCAGCAGCCAAGGGGCAGGCAGGGGGAACACTGAAGCTTTCTTT. Its protein product is CASSQGAGRGNTEAFF.

The gene calls are TRBV30 and TRBJ2-3; 9 bases fit TRBD1. Germline loops: CDR1 GTSNPN, CDR2 SVGIG (reference sequence). J lost 15 bases, V lost 5 bases, and 12 bases had no gene match. The CDR3 covers 12 residues. The DNA of the CDR3 is TGTGCCTGGGGAGGGGGACAGGGAGGCACATATTTT. Translating gives CAWGGGQGGTYF.

This chain links TRBV2 with TRBJ2-7, with D perhaps matching TRBD1 (7 bases). This CDR3 comprises 15 residues. The V end was cut by 7 bases, the J end by 4 bases, with 20 bases between. Germline CDR1 is SNHLY and CDR2 is FYNNEI. The CDR3 spells CASKEFRGEAYEQYF. CDR3 coding DNA: TGTGCCAGCAAAGAGTTCAGGGGGGAAGCTTACGAGCAGTACTTC.

Comments on this clone: One junction end disagrees with the germline gene, perhaps due to a read error. The V and J genes are TRBV7-2 and TRBJ2-4; D is unclear. Per germline, CDR1 SGHTA and CDR2 FQGNSA. The CDR3 length is 16 residues. The CDR3 loop reads CASSLVVLPASVPGDF. The CDR3 region has the DNA TGTGCCAGCAGCTTAGTCGTCTTACCTGCATCGGTTCCCGGTGATTTC. Combining the CDR3 with reference TRBV7-2 and TRBJ2-4 gives the whole variable domain GAGVSQSPSNKVTEKGKDVELRCDPISGHTALYWYRQSLGQGLEFLIYFQGNSAPDKSGLPSDRFSAERTGGSVSTLTIQRTQQEDSAVYLCASSLVVLPASVPGDFGAGTRLSVL.

A remark on this clone: At one boundary the junction diverges from the germline segment, which might be a read error. This CDR3 is CASTLLAGDRDEQYF. DNA for the CDR3: TGTGCCAGCACCTTACTAGCGGGAGATCGGGACGAGCAGTACTTC. V usage is TRBV11-2 and J usage is TRBJ2-7, with TRBD2 matching over 11 bases. The CDR3 contains 15 residues. Germline CDR1 reads SGHAT; CDR2 reads FQNNGV.

The chain combines TRBV10-3 with TRBJ1-1; D gene unclear. V was shortened by 2 bases and J by 0 bases, with 16 bases between the two germline ends. In germline, CDR1 is ENHRY, CDR2 SYGVKD. This CDR3 is built from 17 residues. CDR3 DNA sequence: TGTGCCATCAGTGAGGGAAACCTTTTTACCATGAACACTGAAGCTTTCTTT. Its translation: CAISEGNLFTMNTEAFF.

The gene calls are TRBV5-1 and TRBJ1-2; no clear D gene. Germline V lookup: CDR1 SGHRS, CDR2 YFSETQ. There are 16 residues in the CDR3. V was clipped by 2 bases and J by 3 bases, with 17 bases between them. The CDR3 nucleotides are TGCGCCAGCAGCTTCGGAGGCAGTCTGTCGGACTATGGCTACACCTTC. This codes for CASSFGGSLSDYGYTF.

The chain uses TRBV6-1 and TRBJ2-7; tentative D call: TRBD1 (5 bases). V lost 6 bases and J lost 4, with 10 bases in between. Looked up from germline, CDR1 is MNHNS and CDR2 is SASEGT. CDR3 length equals 12 residues. CDR3 loop: CASRDQGYEQYF. The CDR3 nucleotides are TGTGCCAGCAGGGATCAGGGTTACGAGCAGTACTTC.

This rearrangement joins TRBV18 to TRBJ2-1, with 13 bases lining up with TRBD2. Germline V CDR1 and CDR2: KGHSH, LQKENI. CDR3 length: 17 residues. V was clipped by 5 bases and J by 3 bases; unmatched bases: 7. This CDR3 reads CASSLGLAGIIYNEQFF. The CDR3 DNA is TGTGCCAGCTCATTGGGACTAGCGGGAATCATCTACAATGAGCAGTTCTTC.

This chain joins TRBV7-8 and TRBJ2-1; TRBD2 aligns across 7 bases. The length of the CDR3 is 19 residues. J was trimmed by 0 bases and V by 4 bases; bases with no gene match: 15. Germline values: CDR1 SGHVS, CDR2 FQNEAQ. In nucleotides, the CDR3 is TGTGCCAGCAGCTCCCCCTCTTTGTGGGAGGGAAGCTCCTACAATGAGCAGTTCTTC. The encoded protein is CASSSPSLWEGSSYNEQFF.

This chain uses TRBV7-9 with TRBJ2-3; no clear D gene. The CDR3 contains 14 residues. The germline CDR1 and CDR2 sequences are SEHNR and FQNEAQ (reference sequence). Trimming left V 0 bases short and J 4 bases short, with 8 bases between. CDR3 sequence: CASSLAHGPDTQYF. CDR3 DNA sequence: TGTGCCAGCAGCTTAGCCCATGGCCCAGATACGCAGTATTTT.

In this sample, this clone turned up a few times. The V call is TRBV30, the J call TRBJ1-1; weak D call: TRBD1 (6 bases). Germline V gives CDR1 GTSNPN, CDR2 SVGIG (reference sequence). This CDR3 contains 12 residues. V was pared by 8 bases and J by 3 bases, with 13 bases between. CDR3 coding DNA: TGTGCCACAAGAGGGGGGTACACTGAAGCTTTCTTT. It translates to CATRGGYTEAFF. The variable domain in full, with the rest retrieved from reference TRBV30 and TRBJ1-1, is SQTIHQWPATLVQPVGSPLSLECTVEGTSNPNLYWYRQAAGRGLQLLFYSVGIGQISSEVPQNLSASRPQDRQFILSSKKLLLSDSGFYLCATRGGYTEAFFGQGTRLTVV.

The gene calls are TRBV6-6 and TRBJ1-2; 9 bases are shared with TRBD1. CDR3 length: 16 amino acids. The V gene end was trimmed by 0 bases and the J gene end by 6 bases; junction bases not matched to a gene: 8. CDR1 MNHNY and CDR2 SVGAGI come from the germline V gene (reference sequence). As DNA, the CDR3 is TGTGCCAGCAGTTACTCGATTAGACAGGGGGATGATGGCTACACCTTC. It specifies CASSYSIRQGDDGYTF.

V is TRBV10-3 and J is TRBJ2-5, with 7 nucleotides matching TRBD1. Germline V gene data show CDR1 as ENHRY and CDR2 as SYGVKD. The V and J ends lost 3 bases and 10 bases, in that order; junction bases with no gene match: 5. The CDR3 covers 12 residues. CDR3 residues: CAISDGQARQYF. The CDR3 DNA reads TGTGCCATCAGTGATGGACAGGCCCGCCAGTACTTC.

V gene TRBV7-2 combines with J gene TRBJ2-7; 9 bases match TRBD2. The CDR3 totals 16 residues. J was trimmed by 1 base and V by 2 bases; bases with no gene match: 6. Germline lookup yields CDR1 SGHTA and CDR2 FQGNSA. The CDR3 sequence: CASSLQGSGGSYEQYF. CDR3 nucleotides: TGTGCCAGCAGCTTACAAGGTAGCGGGGGATCCTACGAGCAGTACTTC.